This T cell receptor (beta chain) was sequenced in a study of spatial heterogeneity in lung cancer (dated by TCRdb to between 2019 and 2020). At the level of the whole study: Donors were around 69 patients with early-stage, untreated non-small cell lung cancer from the lung TRACERx cohort. The study linked features of the TCR repertoire to counts of nonsynonymous mutations, which were determined by whole-exome sequencing of tumor tissue. More beta-chain than alpha-chain transcripts were consistently detected, likely reflecting higher beta-chain transcript abundance. TCR alpha and beta repertoires were quantitatively compared across multiple tumor regions, matched nontumor lung and blood in non-small cell lung cancer. Both alpha and beta chains were TCR-sequenced in samples taken at surgery, namely 220 tumor regions, 61 to 65 matched nontumor lung samples and a few dozen PBMC samples. In the raw uncorrected reads, each unique combination of TCR and UMI appeared more than ten times on average. Follow-up PBMC samples were sequenced whenever available, with the median time to follow-up being two to three years after resection. The paper's findings and limits, for the study overall: Additional single-cell paired TCR alpha and beta sequencing was considered necessary to confirm, at a functional level, the hypothesis that regional TCRs recognize regional mutations. Comparisons of baseline and follow-up blood repertoires included only 14 patients. Ubiquitous expanded tumor TCRs showed up in blood more often at tumor resection than at routine follow-up.

This sample's time point label indicates: blood at routine non-recurrence follow-up after resection. Whole RNA extracted from tumor and nontumor lung tissue, or from cryopreserved PBMC samples, was used for TCR sequencing without cell sorting. Only patients with enough RNA available from two or more tumor regions were chosen for TCR sequencing. Including the terminal cysteine and phenylalanine, the CDR3 comprises 17 residues. Of all the DNA, just the CDR3 is kept, 51 bases in frame from base 1. V was cut back by 0 bases and J by 4 bases, leaving a gap of 17 bases between them. From a lookup of the germline V gene, CDR1 and CDR2 are LGHNT and FRNRAP. On this clonotype: The clone's antigen remains unknown. Per-base qualities were not stored, and no clone one base away is much larger.

Libraries were made using 5' RACE. The sequencer was a NextSeq 500. To allow correction of PCR and sequencing errors, the TCR library protocol tagged every TCR cDNA molecule with a unique molecular identifier. The paper's processing steps were these. TCR identification, UMI-based error correction and CDR3 extraction were performed with Decombinator tools. TCRs above a frequency of 2 per 1,000, corresponding to the top 1% of the tumor frequency distribution, were defined as expanded. Rényi diversity was computed with the R vegan package after subsampling each repertoire 100 times to 5,000 TCRs. CDR3 similarity networks were built from amino acid triplet string-kernel similarity, with CDR3s being connected when pairwise similarity was above 0.82. TCRdb cleaned the public reads at Q25 with fastp, built clones with MiXCR and kept in-frame beta chains. One record per CDR3 amino acid sequence lists the most common genes and DNA. Clone size and V and J calls follow TCRdb, not the original study. For this sample there are 50,000 to 60,000 distinct CDR3 sequences; 7.4% appear just once. The ten most abundant clones make up approximately 40% of the sample.

This receptor chain uses TRBV12-5 and TRBJ2-3; the D segment cannot be called with confidence. This specimen was PBMCs, taken at follow-up. This TCR was recovered from a female donor with early-stage non-small cell lung cancer. The DNA is as follows: TGTGCTAGTGGTTTGGTACGGAGTAGAAGGGCCCCAGATACGCAGTATTTT. The resulting protein is CASGLVRSRRAPDTQYF.